This entry is about one TCR beta chain. The DNA is left out, because the CDR3 cannot be placed on it with certainty; the CDR3 is given as TCRdb lists it. This specimen belongs to a study of T cells in Graves' hyperthyroidism and ophthalmopathy. Study as a whole: It was at initial diagnosis, before any treatment, that peripheral blood was collected.

The length of the CDR3 is 14 amino acids, counting both ends. RNA transcripts provided the source from which TCR beta CDR3 regions were amplified. HTBI primers were used for first-round RT-PCR of the TCR CDR3. TCRdb reanalysed the multiplex PCR reads using MiXCR and keeps one entry per CDR3 protein. The sample consists of around 56,000 distinct CDR3 sequences, 49% of them appearing once. Sequenced input: blood. The chain uses TRBV12-3 or TRBV12-4 and TRBJ1-2; the tabulated D call, TRBD1, remains unverified against the DNA. This clonotype was sampled from a woman in her thirties with Graves' ophthalmopathy. Here the CDR3 reads CASSFGTENYGCTF.